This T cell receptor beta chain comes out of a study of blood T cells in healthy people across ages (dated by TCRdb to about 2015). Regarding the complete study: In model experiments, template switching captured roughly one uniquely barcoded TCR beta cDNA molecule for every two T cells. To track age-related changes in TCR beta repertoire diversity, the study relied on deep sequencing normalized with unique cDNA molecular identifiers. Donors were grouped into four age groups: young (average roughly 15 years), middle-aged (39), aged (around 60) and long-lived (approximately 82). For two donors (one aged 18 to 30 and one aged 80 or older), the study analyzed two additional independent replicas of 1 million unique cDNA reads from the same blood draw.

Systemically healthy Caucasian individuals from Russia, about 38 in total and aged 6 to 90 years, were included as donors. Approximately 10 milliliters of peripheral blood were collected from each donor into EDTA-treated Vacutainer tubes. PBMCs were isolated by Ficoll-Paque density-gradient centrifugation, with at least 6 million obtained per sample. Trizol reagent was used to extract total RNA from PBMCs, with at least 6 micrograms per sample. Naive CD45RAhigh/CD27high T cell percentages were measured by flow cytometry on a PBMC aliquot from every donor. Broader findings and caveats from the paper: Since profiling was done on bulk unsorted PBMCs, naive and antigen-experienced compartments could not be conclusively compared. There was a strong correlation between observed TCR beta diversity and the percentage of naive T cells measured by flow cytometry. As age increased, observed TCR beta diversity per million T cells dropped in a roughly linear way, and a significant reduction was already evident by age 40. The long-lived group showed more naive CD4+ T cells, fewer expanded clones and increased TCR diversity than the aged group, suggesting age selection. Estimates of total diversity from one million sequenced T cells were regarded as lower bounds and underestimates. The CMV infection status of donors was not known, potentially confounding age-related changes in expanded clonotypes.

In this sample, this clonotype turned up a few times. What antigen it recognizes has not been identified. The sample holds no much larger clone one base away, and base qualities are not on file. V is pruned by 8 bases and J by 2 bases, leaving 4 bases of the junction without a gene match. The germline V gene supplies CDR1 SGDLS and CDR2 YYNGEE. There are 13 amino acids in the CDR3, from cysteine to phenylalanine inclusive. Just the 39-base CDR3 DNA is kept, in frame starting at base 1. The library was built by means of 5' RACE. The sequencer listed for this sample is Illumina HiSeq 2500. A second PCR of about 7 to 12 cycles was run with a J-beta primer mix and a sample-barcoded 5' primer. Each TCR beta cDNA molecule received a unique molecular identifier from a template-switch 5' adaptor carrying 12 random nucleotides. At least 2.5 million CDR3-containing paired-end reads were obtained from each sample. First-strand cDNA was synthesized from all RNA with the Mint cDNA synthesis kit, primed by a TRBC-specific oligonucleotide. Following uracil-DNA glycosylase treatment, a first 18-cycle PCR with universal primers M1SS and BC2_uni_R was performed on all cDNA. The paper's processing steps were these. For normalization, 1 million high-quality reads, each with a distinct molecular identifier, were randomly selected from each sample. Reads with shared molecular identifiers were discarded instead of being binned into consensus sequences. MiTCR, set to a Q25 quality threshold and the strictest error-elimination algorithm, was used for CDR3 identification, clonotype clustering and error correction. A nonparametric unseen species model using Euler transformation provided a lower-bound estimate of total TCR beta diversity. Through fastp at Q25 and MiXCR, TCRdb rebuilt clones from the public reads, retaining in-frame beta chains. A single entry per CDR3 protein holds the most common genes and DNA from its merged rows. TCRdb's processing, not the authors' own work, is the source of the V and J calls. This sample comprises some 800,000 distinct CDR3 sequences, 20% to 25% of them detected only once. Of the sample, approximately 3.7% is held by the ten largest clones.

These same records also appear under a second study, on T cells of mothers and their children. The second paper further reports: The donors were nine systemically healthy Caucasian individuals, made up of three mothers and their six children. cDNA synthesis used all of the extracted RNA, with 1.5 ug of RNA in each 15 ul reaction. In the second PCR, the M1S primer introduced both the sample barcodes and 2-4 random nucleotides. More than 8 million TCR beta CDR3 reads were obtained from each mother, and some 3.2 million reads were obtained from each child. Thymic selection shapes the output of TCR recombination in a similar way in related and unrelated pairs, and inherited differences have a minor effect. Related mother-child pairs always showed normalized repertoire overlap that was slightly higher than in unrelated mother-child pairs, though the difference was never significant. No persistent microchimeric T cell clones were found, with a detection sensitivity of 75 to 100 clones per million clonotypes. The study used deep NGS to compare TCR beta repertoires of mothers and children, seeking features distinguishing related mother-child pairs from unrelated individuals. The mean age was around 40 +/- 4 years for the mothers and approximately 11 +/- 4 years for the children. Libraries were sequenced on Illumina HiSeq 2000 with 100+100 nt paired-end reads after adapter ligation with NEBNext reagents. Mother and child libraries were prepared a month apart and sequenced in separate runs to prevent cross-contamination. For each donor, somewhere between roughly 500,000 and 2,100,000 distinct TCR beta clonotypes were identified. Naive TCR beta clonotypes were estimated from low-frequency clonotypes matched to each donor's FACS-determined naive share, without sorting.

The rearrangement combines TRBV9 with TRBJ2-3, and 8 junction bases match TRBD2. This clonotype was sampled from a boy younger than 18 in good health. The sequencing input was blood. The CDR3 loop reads CASSGGYTDTQYF. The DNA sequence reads TGTGCCAGTTCGGGGGGGTACACAGATACGCAGTATTTT.